The clone carrying this T cell receptor beta chain was observed a single time. V gave up 0 bases and J gave up 2 bases, with 14 bases separating them. Germline V gene sequence: CDR1 MGHRA, CDR2 YSYEKL. The CDR3 runs to 17 residues. Produced via immunoSEQ multiplex PCR; TCRdb's table is partial and in-frame only. Found here are about 59,000 clones, about 94% of them singletons; the top ten hold about 2.6%. The data stem from a study of T cell changes during pregnancy in multiple sclerosis. Source: CD8+ T cells from peripheral blood mononuclear cells, taken after pregnancy. The V call is TRBV4-1, the J call TRBJ2-1; a possible D gene is TRBD2 (5 bases). The TCR comes from a female donor with multiple sclerosis, enrolled in a pregnancy study. The CDR3 DNA is TGCGCCAGCAGCCAAGATGGGAGCGGTGCCCCCTACAATGAGCAGTTCTTC. The encoded protein is CASSQDGSGAPYNEQFF.